A selection of T cell receptor beta chains follows, all from one sample in a study of T cells after yellow fever vaccination. TCRdb called the 5' RACE reads again in MiXCR, with one record for every CDR3 protein. Among 400,000 or so distinct CDR3 sequences, 11% were seen once, and the ten largest hold about 17%. The sequenced sample was PBMCs, obtained on the day of the first yellow fever vaccination. The origin of the receptors is a man aged 18 to 30 who received the YFV17D yellow fever vaccine. The CDR3 runs from the conserved cysteine through the conserved F or W. Each record gives: V gene, D gene, J gene, CDR3 protein. The D gene is left open where the match is weak.

V: TRBV12-3/TRBV12-4
D: .
J: TRBJ2-2
CDR3: CASSFLRSTGELFF

V: TRBV2
D: TRBD1
J: TRBJ2-7
CDR3: CVSRDRDLYEQYF

V: TRBV3-1
D: TRBD1
J: TRBJ2-6
CDR3: CASSRRDSAGANVLTF

V: TRBV27
D: .
J: TRBJ2-7
CDR3: CASSSLLEGNSYEQYF

V: TRBV7-2
D: .
J: TRBJ2-2
CDR3: CASSLVLVGNTGELFF

V: TRBV5-1
D: TRBD2
J: TRBJ2-7
CDR3: CASSTGLAGYLYEQYF

V: TRBV6-1
D: .
J: TRBJ2-2
CDR3: CASSLWGANTGELFF

V: TRBV28
D: .
J: TRBJ2-1
CDR3: CASSLAGAGIYNEQFF

V: TRBV4-3
D: .
J: TRBJ1-2
CDR3: CASSPSRVIYGYTF

V: TRBV6-2/TRBV6-3
D: .
J: TRBJ1-2
CDR3: CASSLRTDGYTF

V: TRBV9
D: .
J: TRBJ1-1
CDR3: CASSGGGGSPEAFF

V: TRBV5-1
D: .
J: TRBJ2-5
CDR3: CASRGGGHNQETQYF

V: TRBV10-3
D: .
J: TRBJ2-1
CDR3: CAISEGGLWNEQFF

V: TRBV28
D: .
J: TRBJ2-1
CDR3: CASSFSRGLLSSYNEQFF

V: TRBV20-1
D: .
J: TRBJ1-5
CDR3: CSAVDRSNQPQHF

V: TRBV10-3
D: .
J: TRBJ2-3
CDR3: CAISESGGVSPTDTQYF

V: TRBV6-5
D: TRBD1
J: TRBJ1-3
CDR3: CASSYTFSRTGGNTIYF

V: TRBV7-7
D: .
J: TRBJ2-5
CDR3: CASSLGGAGLTETQYF

V: TRBV11-3
D: TRBD1
J: TRBJ2-1
CDR3: CASSSSGQAYNEQFF

V: TRBV10-3
D: TRBD1
J: TRBJ1-1
CDR3: CAIREPGQTNTEAFF

V: TRBV20-1
D: TRBD2
J: TRBJ2-7
CDR3: CSASSGGNSYEQYF

V: TRBV3-1
D: TRBD2
J: TRBJ2-3
CDR3: CASSQLRLAGTDTQYF

V: TRBV4-3
D: .
J: TRBJ2-5
CDR3: CASSQDNGVGGTQYF

V: TRBV5-1
D: .
J: TRBJ2-6
CDR3: CASSSDGSSGANVLTF

V: TRBV7-9
D: .
J: TRBJ1-4
CDR3: CASSYYYFATNEKLFF

V: TRBV24-1
D: .
J: TRBJ2-1
CDR3: CATSDLDEQFF

V: TRBV4-2
D: .
J: TRBJ2-3
CDR3: CASSQAQTRSDTQYF

V: TRBV4-3
D: TRBD2
J: TRBJ2-2
CDR3: CASSQESSGNTGELFF

V: TRBV5-1
D: .
J: TRBJ1-4
CDR3: CASSLVTVNEKLFF

V: TRBV5-6
D: .
J: TRBJ1-1
CDR3: CASSVLGSFTNTEAFF

V: TRBV5-1
D: .
J: TRBJ1-2
CDR3: CASSLAGSGGYTF